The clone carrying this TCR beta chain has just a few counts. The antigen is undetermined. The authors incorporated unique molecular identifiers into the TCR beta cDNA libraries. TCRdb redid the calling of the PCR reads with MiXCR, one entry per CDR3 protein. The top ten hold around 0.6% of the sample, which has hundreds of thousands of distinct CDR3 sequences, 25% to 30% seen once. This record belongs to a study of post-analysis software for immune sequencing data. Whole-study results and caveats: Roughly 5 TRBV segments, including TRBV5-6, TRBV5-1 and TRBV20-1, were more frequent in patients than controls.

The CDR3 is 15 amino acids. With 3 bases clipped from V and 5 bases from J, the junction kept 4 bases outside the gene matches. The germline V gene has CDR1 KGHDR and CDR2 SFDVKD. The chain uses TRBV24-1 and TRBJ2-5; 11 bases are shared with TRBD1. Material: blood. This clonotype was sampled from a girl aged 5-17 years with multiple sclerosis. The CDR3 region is CATSDRTGGEETQYF. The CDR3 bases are TGTGCCACCAGTGATCGGACAGGGGGCGAGGAGACCCAGTACTTC.